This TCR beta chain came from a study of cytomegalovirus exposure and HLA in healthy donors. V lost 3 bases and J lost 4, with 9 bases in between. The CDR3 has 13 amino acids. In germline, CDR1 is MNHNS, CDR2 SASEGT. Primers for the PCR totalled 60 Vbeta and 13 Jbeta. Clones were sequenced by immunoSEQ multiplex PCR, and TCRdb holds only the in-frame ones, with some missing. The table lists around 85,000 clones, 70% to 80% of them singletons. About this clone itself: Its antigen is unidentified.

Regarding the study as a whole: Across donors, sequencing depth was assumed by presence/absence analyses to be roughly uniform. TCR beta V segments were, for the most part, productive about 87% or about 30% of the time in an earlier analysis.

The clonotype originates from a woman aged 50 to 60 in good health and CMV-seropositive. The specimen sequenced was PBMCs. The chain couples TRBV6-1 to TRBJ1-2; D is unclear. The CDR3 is CASSDVGGYGYTF. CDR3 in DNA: TGTGCCAGCAGTGATGTGGGAGGCTATGGCTACACCTTC.